Each of the 14 T cell receptor beta chains below was sequenced from the same sample in a study of cytomegalovirus exposure and HLA in healthy donors (dated by TCRdb to about 2017). The library was built by means of the immunoSEQ multiplex PCR assay. For the multiplex PCR, a mixture combining 60 forward primers for TCR Vbeta segments and 13 reverse primers for TCR Jbeta segments was used. The immuneACCESS repertoire file appears here via TCRdb, limited to in-frame rearrangements. These files lack a portion of the clones; in checked studies, under half of the deficit traces to unresolved V genes, and the cause of the others is not known. The table for this sample shows more than 50,000 clones. Approximately 8.9% of the sample is held by the ten biggest clonotypes. The sequenced sample was PBMCs. The source is a man in his fifties or sixties in good health and CMV-seropositive.

The rearrangement links TRBV2 to TRBJ2-3; no clear D. Per the germline V gene, CDR1 is SNHLY and CDR2 is FYNNEI. The CDR3 has 12 residues. The ends were cut back, 6 bases at V and 0 bases at J, with 4 bases in the middle. The CDR3 is CASSTSTDTQYF. The CDR3 DNA reads TGTGCCAGCAGCACTAGCACAGATACGCAGTATTTT.

V and J are TRBV6-5 and TRBJ1-5; no firm D call. The ends were cut back, 3 bases at V and 7 bases at J, with 13 bases in the middle. CDR1 is MNHEY, CDR2 SVGAGI, per germline. The CDR3 runs to 14 residues. The CDR3 nucleotides are TGTGCCAGCAGTTATACACCGGGAGACCAGCCCCAGCATTTT. This gives the protein CASSYTPGDQPQHF.

The rearrangement links TRBV2 to TRBJ1-5, with no clear D. There are 15 residues in the CDR3. The ends were cut back, 1 base at V and 0 bases at J, with 7 bases in the middle. CDR1 and CDR2 from the germline V gene are SNHLY and FYNNEI. The CDR3 sequence is CASSEGGFSNQPQHF. The CDR3 DNA is TGTGCCAGCAGTGAAGGAGGGTTTAGCAATCAGCCCCAGCATTTT. Together with reference TRBV2 and TRBJ1-5, the CDR3 gives the full variable domain: EPEVTQTPSHQVTQMGQEVILRCVPISNHLYFYWYRQILGQKVEFLVSFYNNEISEKSEIFDDQFSVERPDGSNFTLKIRSTKLEDSAMYFCASSEGGFSNQPQHFGDGTRLSIL.

The chain recombines TRBV28 with TRBJ2-5; no clear D. The germline V gene has CDR1 MDHEN and CDR2 SYDVKM. The CDR3 spans 10 residues. V lost 5 bases and J lost 9, with 7 bases in between. This chain's CDR3 is CASSTVSQYF. CDR3 bases: TGTGCCAGCAGTACGGTATCCCAGTACTTC. The full variable domain, in which reference TRBV28 and TRBJ2-5 provide the parts outside the CDR3, is DVKVTQSSRYLVKRTGEKVFLECVQDMDHENMFWYRQDPGLGLRLIYFSYDVKMKEKGDIPEGYSVSREKKERFSLILESASTNQTSMYLCASSTVSQYFGPGTRLLVL.

This chain links TRBV10-3 with TRBJ1-1; possibly TRBD1 for D (5 bases). Trimming cost V 2 bases and J 6 bases, with 13 bases left between them. In germline, CDR1 is ENHRY, CDR2 SYGVKD. The CDR3 covers 14 residues. DNA for the CDR3: TGTGCCATCAGTGAGGGGGGGATGACAGCTGAAGCTTTCTTT. This sequence encodes CAISEGGMTAEAFF.

This chain uses TRBV6-5 with TRBJ1-1, with TRBD1 identical over 10 bases. The CDR3 has 15 amino acids. CDR1 is MNHEY, CDR2 SVGAGI, per germline. The V segment lost 5 bases and the J segment 1 base; nucleotides outside the gene matches: 4. CDR3 nucleotides: TGTGCCAGCAGTACCGGGACAGGGGCGAACACTGAAGCTTTCTTT. Translated: CASSTGTGANTEAFF.

The chain uses TRBV19 and TRBJ1-2; the match to TRBD1 covers 7 bases. With 7 bases clipped from V and 4 bases from J, the junction kept 9 bases outside the gene matches. The germline V gene has CDR1 LNHDA and CDR2 SQIVND (reference sequence). This CDR3 has 14 residues. The CDR3 reads CASTLGQDLYGYTF. The CDR3 coding sequence is TGTGCCAGTACCCTAGGACAGGATCTCTATGGCTACACCTTC.

The J gene is TRBJ1-5, the V gene TRBV15; D is possibly TRBD1 (6 bases). Trimming took 1 base from V and 7 from J, leaving 11 bases between them. The CDR3 is 14 residues long. Looked up from germline, CDR1 is LNHNV and CDR2 is YYDKDF (reference sequence). CDR3 nucleotides: TGTGCCACCAGCAGAGTTGGGGGCGTACAGCCCCAGCATTTT. This gives the protein CATSRVGGVQPQHF.

Points on this clone: One junction end does not reproduce the germline sequence, and a read error may be involved. J is TRBJ1-5 and V is TRBV30, with 9 bases that match TRBD1. The germline CDR1 and CDR2 sequences are GTSNPN and SVGIG (reference sequence). The CDR3 is made up of 15 amino acids. The CDR3 DNA reads as TGTGCCGGGAGCCGACAGGGGGGGAGCAATCAGCCCCAGCATTTT. It specifies CAGSRQGGSNQPQHF.

The rearrangement uses TRBV6-1 and TRBJ2-7, with D possibly being TRBD2 (5 bases). Germline assignment: CDR1 MNHNS and CDR2 SASEGT. V gave up 8 bases and J gave up 7 bases, with 21 bases separating them. This CDR3 has 14 amino acids. CDR3 sequence (DNA): TGTGCCAGCGTCCGGGCCGCCGGAGAGGGAGAGCAGTACTTC. Translating gives CASVRAAGEGEQYF.

This chain uses TRBV2 with TRBJ1-5; TRBD1 is a possible D gene (6 bases). Trimming stripped 5 bases from V and 3 bases from J, with 17 bases between. The germline CDR1 and CDR2 sequences are SNHLY and FYNNEI. This CDR3 comprises 16 residues. CDR3 in DNA: TGTGCCAGCAGTTCACAGTCGACAGGATTCAATCAGCCCCAGCATTTT. Translation gives CASSSQSTGFNQPQHF.

The chain employs TRBV6-5 and TRBJ2-1; TRBD2 aligns across 8 bases. V was clipped by 4 bases and J by 7 bases; unmatched bases: 0. The CDR3 loop spans 12 amino acids. CDR1 and CDR2 (germline): MNHEY, SVGAGI. CDR3 sequence reads: CASSLAGNEQFF. In DNA, the CDR3 is TGTGCCAGCAGTTTAGCGGGGAATGAGCAGTTCTTC.

The rearrangement joins TRBV4-3 to TRBJ2-6; 7 positions match TRBD1. CDR1 is LGHNA and CDR2 is YSLEER in the germline V gene. The V and J ends lost 0 bases and 4 bases, in that order; junction bases with no gene match: 9. The CDR3 is made up of 18 amino acids. The CDR3 spells CASSQDPQRGLGANVLTF. Here the CDR3 DNA reads TGCGCCAGCAGCCAAGATCCTCAAAGGGGGCTCGGGGCCAACGTCCTGACTTTC.

The chain employs TRBV4-3 and TRBJ1-1; D not certain. Trimming shortened V by 0 bases and J by 0 bases, and 14 bases separated the two germline ends. CDR1 and CDR2 (germline): LGHNA, YSLEER. This CDR3 has 17 amino acids. CDR3 residues: CASSQDQVEGLNTEAFF. For the CDR3, the DNA is TGCGCCAGCAGCCAAGATCAAGTAGAGGGATTGAACACTGAAGCTTTCTTT.